A single sample gave rise to the 11 T cell receptor beta chains below, sequenced in a study of blood T cell repertoires in COVID-19. Assay: immunoSEQ multiplex PCR; the TCRdb copy retains only in-frame clones and omits some. The table records about 140,000 clones, about 87% of them present only once. The sample consisted of peripheral blood. Receptors originate from a woman in her forties or fifties with acute or convalescent COVID-19.

This chain links TRBV10-1 with TRBJ2-1; TRBD2 agrees at 8 bases. Germline V gene sequence: CDR1 WNHNN, CDR2 SYGVQD (reference sequence). The CDR3 runs 14 residues. V lost 6 bases and J lost 8; bases outside the gene matches: 9. The CDR3 region has the DNA TGCGCCAGCAGCCACGGGAGGGCCGGCGATGAGCAGTTCTTC. This translates into CASSHGRAGDEQFF.

V usage is TRBV4-1 and J usage is TRBJ1-1; 11 bases fit TRBD1. The CDR3 runs to 14 residues. J lost 6 bases, V lost 6 bases, and 6 bases had no gene match. Germline loops: CDR1 MGHRA, CDR2 YSYEKL. CDR3 coding DNA: TGCGCCAGCAGTAGTGGACAGGGGGCCGCTGAAGCTTTCTTT. Translating gives CASSSGQGAAEAFF.

The J gene is TRBJ2-7, the V gene TRBV16; TRBD2 aligns across 7 bases. The CDR3 contains 15 residues. J lost 1 base, V lost 2 bases, and 5 bases had no gene match. Per the germline V gene, CDR1 is KGHSY and CDR2 is FQNENV. The DNA of the CDR3 is TGTGCCAGCAGCCAAGAGCGGGATCAATCCTACGAGCAGTACTTC. Translation: CASSQERDQSYEQYF.

This sequence joins TRBV6-5 and TRBJ1-1; D gene ambiguous. Per the germline V gene, CDR1 is MNHEY and CDR2 is SVGAGI. The CDR3 loop spans 15 amino acids. The V end lost 2 bases, the J end lost 5 bases, and 15 bases lay between the germline ends. The CDR3 region is CASSYGSGFGTEAFF. DNA for the CDR3: TGTGCCAGCAGTTACGGTTCGGGATTTGGGACTGAAGCTTTCTTT.

V and J are TRBV19 and TRBJ2-7; TRBD1 matches at 8 bases. Germline loops: CDR1 LNHDA, CDR2 SQIVND (reference sequence). There are 14 residues in the CDR3. With V trimmed by 7 bases and J by 3 bases, 8 bases remained unmatched. As DNA, the CDR3 is TGTGCCAGTAAGACCGGGACAGGTAACTACGAGCAGTACTTC. It encodes CASKTGTGNYEQYF.

The chain recombines TRBV18 with TRBJ1-1, with 7 nucleotides matching TRBD1. CDR1 is KGHSH and CDR2 is LQKENI in the germline V gene. CDR3 length: 13 residues. V gave up 6 bases and J gave up 1 base; unmatched junction bases: 2. The CDR3, as DNA: TGTGCCAGCTCGACAGGGAGGAACACTGAAGCTTTCTTT. Residues: CASSTGRNTEAFF.

V gene TRBV9 combines with J gene TRBJ2-7; 7 bases match TRBD1. Germline CDR1 SGDLS, CDR2 YYNGEE. Trimming took 0 bases from V and 2 from J; bases not matched to a gene: 11. The CDR3 loop spans 17 amino acids. The DNA of the CDR3 is TGTGCCAGCAGCGTAGACGCCCTGGGACAGAGTACCTACGAGCAGTACTTC. Protein sequence: CASSVDALGQSTYEQYF.

In its sample, this clone was seen a few times. V gene TRBV7-9 combines with J gene TRBJ2-3; D might be TRBD1 (6 bases). CDR3 size: 15 residues. CDR1 is SEHNR and CDR2 is FQNEAQ in the germline V gene (reference sequence). V lost 1 base to trimming and J lost 3 bases, with 11 bases between them. The CDR3 DNA reads as TGTGCCAGCAGCTTAGGAGTACAGGGTACAGATACGCAGTATTTT. This gives the protein CASSLGVQGTDTQYF.

V usage is TRBV7-2 and J usage is TRBJ1-4; 8 nucleotides agree with TRBD1. This CDR3 is 16 amino acids long. CDR1 is SGHTA, CDR2 FQGNSA, per germline. The V segment lost 2 bases and the J segment 3 bases; nucleotides outside the gene matches: 5. In nucleotides, the CDR3 is TGTGCCAGCAGCTTAACCAGGGGGCACGCTAATGAAAAACTGTTTTTT. This gives the protein CASSLTRGHANEKLFF. Variable domain in full (rest from reference TRBV7-2 and TRBJ1-4): GAGVSQSPSNKVTEKGKDVELRCDPISGHTALYWYRQSLGQGLEFLIYFQGNSAPDKSGLPSDRFSAERTGGSVSTLTIQRTQQEDSAVYLCASSLTRGHANEKLFFGSGTQLSVL.

V and J are TRBV18 and TRBJ2-1, with 9 bases fitting TRBD2. The CDR3 is made up of 15 amino acids. Trimming removed 4 bases from V and 3 bases from J; junction bases left unmatched: 4. Germline values: CDR1 KGHSH, CDR2 LQKENI. CDR3 in DNA: TGTGCCAGCTCACAGGGAGCGGGAGGCTACAATGAGCAGTTCTTC. Amino acids: CASSQGAGGYNEQFF.

J is TRBJ1-5 and V is TRBV5-4; D remains unclear. The CDR3 extends over 13 amino acids. The germline gives CDR1 SGHNT, CDR2 YYREEE (reference sequence). Trimming left V 1 base short and J 8 bases short, with 10 bases between. CDR3 nucleotide sequence: TGTGCCAGCAGCTTGAGCGTCAGCGAGCCCCAGCATTTT. Encoded protein: CASSLSVSEPQHF.